Detailed here is one TCR beta chain. Its antigen is not identified. At one of its ends the junction is not consistent with the germline gene, which may arise from a read error. Described treatment: around 19 received Ad26.COV2.S at low or high dose, single or two shots; several received placebo; per-sample allocation not given. Specimens were obtained on day 63 following the first vaccine or placebo injection. This entry comes from a study of Ad26.COV2.S vaccination and SARS-CoV-2 variants. Study-wide background: Within the COV1001 Ad26.COV2.S trial arm, the donor was enrolled.

Profiled with immunoSEQ multiplex PCR; TCRdb holds only in-frame clones, not every one. The data show 300,000 to 500,000 clones, more than 85% seen once. This CDR3 is built from 11 residues. Looked up from germline, CDR1 is DFQATT and CDR2 is SNEGSKA (reference sequence). Broader study findings: Analyses that measured TCR breadth and depth may have underestimated total T cell responses.

J is TRBJ1-1 and V is TRBV20-1; D gene ambiguous. The sequence derives from a person aged 18-65 years who received the Ad26.COV2.S COVID-19 vaccine or a placebo. Sequences were derived from peripheral blood, sampled in a trial of Ad26.COV2.S vaccine versus placebo. The CDR3 sequence is CSARVGVFIVF. CDR3 coding DNA: TGCAGTGCTAGAGTCGGAGTTTTCATAGTCTTT.